This entry features one T cell receptor (beta chain) sequence. What it recognizes is unknown. Only in-frame clones appear in the TCRdb table, and some are missing; sequencing was by immunoSEQ multiplex PCR. The repertoire consists of 78,000 or so clones, with around 96% occurring once and the leading ten covering under 0.035%. The CDR3 is 11 amino acids. Germline CDR1 and CDR2: DFQATT and SNEGSKA (reference sequence). Trimming took 6 bases from V and 5 from J, leaving 10 bases between them. The sample comes from a study of human thymus T cells. Study-level findings and limits: Thymic TCR repertoires of unrelated people reportedly overlapped highly.

The thymus was resected at corrective cardiac surgery. The TCR sequence derives from a boy younger than two with a congenital heart defect but otherwise immunologically healthy. The V call is TRBV20-1, the J call TRBJ1-2; D gene uncertain. The sample was thymus tissue. As DNA, the CDR3 is TGCAGTGCGGTACCCTCGTATGGCTACACCTTC. Its translation is CSAVPSYGYTF.